Listed below are T cell receptor beta chains from one sample, sequenced in a study of T cell responses to AZD1222 COVID-19 vaccine. Only in-frame clones appear in the TCRdb table, and some are missing; sequencing was by immunoSEQ multiplex PCR. The sample lists about 130,000 clones, 75% to 90% seen once, with roughly 4.4% in the top ten. Specimen: peripheral blood, collected 28 days after the second AZD1222 dose. These receptors came from an adult who received the AZD1222 COVID-19 vaccine. Each CDR3 is given with its conserved first and last residue. Fields, in order: V gene, clone size, J gene, D gene, CDR3 DNA, CDR3 protein. The D gene is left open where the match is weak. Part of the rows lack a size; the others show once, few, many or a class for expanded clones.

TRBV28	-	TRBJ1-5	-	TGTGCCAGCAGTTTCAATATGGCTGAGGCCTATAGCAATCAGCCCCAGCATTTT	CASSFNMAEAYSNQPQHF
TRBV23-1	-	TRBJ2-7	-	TGCGCCAGCAGTCAACCATCGCCCTACGAGCAGTACTTC	CASSQPSPYEQYF
TRBV19	-	TRBJ2-3	TRBD1	TGTGCCAGTAGTACCTTAAGACGGACAGGGCATACTCCCACAGATACGCAGTATTTT	CASSTLRRTGHTPTDTQYF
TRBV7-7	once	TRBJ1-2	TRBD1	TGTGCCAGCAGCCCAACACCAAAGGGGGACAGGGGGCCCTCTGGCTATGGCTACACCTTC	CASSPTPKGDRGPSGYGYTF
TRBV28	once	TRBJ1-2	TRBD1	TGTGCCAGCAGTCCCGGACAGGCCGTGTATGGCTACACCTTC	CASSPGQAVYGYTF
TRBV4-1	-	TRBJ1-2	-	TGCGCCAGCAGCCAAGTAGGAGGGAGGGTCGGCTATGGCTACACCTTC	CASSQVGGRVGYGYTF
TRBV12-5	-	TRBJ2-5	-	TGTGCTAGTGGACAGGTGGGGAAGACCCAGTACTTC	CASGQVGKTQYF
TRBV11-1	-	TRBJ1-3	-	TGTGCCAGCACCCCAAGGACGGATGGAAACACCATATATTTT	CASTPRTDGNTIYF
TRBV14	-	TRBJ1-3	-	TGTGCCAGCAGCCAAGCAGGGATATTCTCTGGAAACACCATATATTTT	CASSQAGIFSGNTIYF
TRBV5-5	few	TRBJ1-3	TRBD1	TGTGCCAGCAGCATAGACAGGGGCCGAAACACCATATATTTT	CASSIDRGRNTIYF
TRBV6-2/TRBV6-3	few	TRBJ2-2	-	TGTGCCAGCAGTAAGCACTACTCGGGGGAGCTGTTTTTT	CASSKHYSGELFF
TRBV7-6	once	TRBJ1-3	-	TGTGCCAGCAGCTTAGGGACGCTAGCCTACGGAAACACCATATATTTT	CASSLGTLAYGNTIYF
TRBV19	-	TRBJ1-3	-	TGTGCCAGTAGTGCAGCCTCTGGAAACACCATATATTTT	CASSAASGNTIYF
TRBV27	-	TRBJ1-1	-	TGTGCCAGCAGTACGACAGGAGGGCAGGGTGCAGCTTTCTTT	CASSTTGGQGAAFF
TRBV7-7	-	TRBJ2-3	-	TGTGCCAGCAGCCGCTTCGGCACAGATACGCAGTATTTT	CASSRFGTDTQYF
TRBV4-1	-	TRBJ2-7	-	TGCGCCAGCAGCCAAGTTGGCCGGCTTGAGCAGTACTTC	CASSQVGRLEQYF
TRBV28	-	TRBJ1-2	TRBD1	TGTGCCAGCAGTCCCGGGACAGGGGAATATGGCTACACCTTC	CASSPGTGEYGYTF
TRBV18	few	TRBJ2-2	-	TGTGCCAGCTCACCGGCTAGCCCCGGGACCGGGGAGCTGTTTTTT	CASSPASPGTGELFF
TRBV19	once	TRBJ1-6	-	TGTGCCAGTTCGACCTCCGTGGATTCACCCCTCCACTTT	CASSTSVDSPLHF
TRBV9	-	TRBJ1-3	-	TGTGCCAGCAGCACCATCCCCGGGACTGGGGCTGGAAACACCATATATTTT	CASSTIPGTGAGNTIYF
TRBV18	-	TRBJ1-1	-	TGTGCCAGCTCCCCCACACGACCCGATTCGAACACTGAAGCTTTCTTT	CASSPTRPDSNTEAFF
TRBV7-9	-	TRBJ2-2	TRBD2	TGTGCCAGCAGCGGTAGACTAGCGGGGGGAACGAACACCGGGGAGCTGTTTTTT	CASSGRLAGGTNTGELFF
TRBV30	-	TRBJ1-4	TRBD1	TGTGCCTGGAGTGTACCGGGACAGGGCAATGAAAAACTGTTTTTT	CAWSVPGQGNEKLFF
TRBV6-5	-	TRBJ2-6	-	TGTGCCAGCAGTTACCAGGCTGGAGCTGGGGCCAACGTCCTGACTTTC	CASSYQAGAGANVLTF
TRBV3-1/TRBV3-2	-	TRBJ2-1	TRBD2	TGTGCCAGCAGCCAACCCCCAGTGGGGGACGGGGGGGCGTTTCTGTTCTTC	CASSQPPVGDGGAFLFF
TRBV1	-	TRBJ2-2	-	TGCACCAGCAGCCCCCGGGACTGTGGGACCGGGGAGCTGTTTTTT	CTSSPRDCGTGELFF
TRBV19	-	TRBJ1-1	-	TGTGCCAGTAGTGACACTAGGACTGAAGCTTTCTTT	CASSDTRTEAFF
TRBV5-1	-	TRBJ2-3	TRBD2	TGCGCCAGCAGCGCAGTCCCCGGGACTAGTAGATCAGATACGCAGTATTTT	CASSAVPGTSRSDTQYF
TRBV29-1	-	TRBJ2-3	-	TGCAGCGTTGACAGCTTCGGGGGCCGGGAAGATACGCAGTATTTT	CSVDSFGGREDTQYF
TRBV18	-	TRBJ1-1	TRBD1	TGTGCCAGCTCTTTAACATCAGGGGGCGCGATGAACACTGAAGCTTTCTTT	CASSLTSGGAMNTEAFF